The clone carrying this T cell receptor (beta chain) was detected many times. This sample is drawn from a study of T cells in Graves' hyperthyroidism and ophthalmopathy. TCR beta CDR3 regions were amplified from RNA transcripts. An initial round of RT-PCR targeting the TCR CDR3 relied on the HTBI primer set. TCRdb independently ran MiXCR on the multiplex PCR reads; one entry per CDR3 protein. The table has 360,000 or so distinct CDR3 sequences, about 16% seen once. Germline V lookup: CDR1 PRHDT, CDR2 FYEKMQ (reference sequence). CDR3 size: 15 residues. V was shortened by 4 bases and J by 5 bases, with 17 bases between the two germline ends.

This sequence was found in an older woman with Graves' ophthalmopathy. The specimen sequenced was blood. V and J are TRBV13 and TRBJ2-5; possible D gene TRBD1, 6 bases. CDR3 sequence: CASSSRARGVETQYF. The CDR3 DNA sequence: TGTGCCAGCAGCTCCAGGGCCAGGGGAGTGGAGACCCAGTACTTC. The full variable domain, rest sourced from reference TRBV13 and TRBJ2-5, is AAGVIQSPRHLIKEKRETATLKCYPIPRHDTVYWYQQGPGQDPQFLISFYEKMQSDKGSIPDRFSAQQFSDYHSELNMSSLELGDSALYFCASSSRARGVETQYFGPGTRLLVL.